A single sample gave rise to the 27 T cell receptor beta chains below, sequenced in a study of T cells in Graves' hyperthyroidism and ophthalmopathy. Amplified regions were TCR beta CDR3 sequences from RNA transcripts. With the HTBI primer set, the TCR CDR3 went through a first round of RT-PCR. TCRdb ran MiXCR on the multiplex PCR reads and lists one entry per CDR3 protein. The repertoire holds fewer than 750,000 distinct CDR3 sequences, with around 15% as singletons. The sequencing sample was made of blood. These receptors came from a woman between 50 and 59 years old with Graves' ophthalmopathy.

This clonotype was found a few times. The V call is TRBV7-8, the J call TRBJ2-1; 7 bases are a match to TRBD2. Germline assignment: CDR1 SGHVS and CDR2 FQNEAQ. V dropped 5 bases and J dropped 5; count of bases not matched to a gene: 12. The length of the CDR3 is 16 residues. DNA of the CDR3: TGTGCCAGCAGCCCGAGCGGAGGACTAGGAGACAATGAGCAGTTCTTC. Translation: CASSPSGGLGDNEQFF.

Ten or more counts support this clonotype. The V and J genes are TRBV20-1 and TRBJ2-1, with 10 bases matching TRBD2. The CDR3 runs to 14 residues. The V gene's germline CDR1 is DFQATT and CDR2 SNEGSKA (reference sequence). V was pared by 4 bases and J by 6 bases, with 6 bases of the junction left unmatched. CDR3 amino acids: CSAKGLARLNEQFF. Written as DNA, the CDR3 is TGCAGTGCTAAGGGACTAGCGAGACTCAATGAGCAGTTCTTC.

This clonotype showed up many times. The chain is built from TRBV20-1 and TRBJ2-7, with TRBD1 matching over 10 bases. This CDR3 region has 13 residues. CDR1 DFQATT and CDR2 SNEGSKA come from the germline V gene (reference sequence). After removal of 5 bases from V and 4 bases from J, the junction contained 5 bases not matched to a gene. The DNA of the CDR3 is TGCAGTGCTCCGGGACAGGGGAAGTACGAGCAGTACTTC. Amino acids: CSAPGQGKYEQYF.

V and J are TRBV12-3 or TRBV12-4 and TRBJ2-2, with TRBD2 matching 8 bases. V shed 2 bases and J 7 bases; nucleotides not matched to a gene: 6. The CDR3 runs 15 residues. CDR3 nucleotides: TGTGCCAGCAGTTTATCTACGGGAGGGCTCGGGGAGCTGTTTTTT. It is translated as CASSLSTGGLGELFF.

This chain connects TRBV14 to TRBJ2-1; TRBD1 aligns across 8 bases. The CDR3 extends over 14 amino acids. The germline V gene has CDR1 SGHDN and CDR2 FVKESK. V was pared by 0 bases and J by 9 bases, with 4 bases of the junction left unmatched. The CDR3 here is CASSQEGQGGEQFF. The CDR3 nucleotides read TGTGCCAGCAGCCAAGAAGGACAGGGCGGTGAGCAGTTCTTC.

This clonotype was detected many times. The chain uses TRBV18 and TRBJ2-1; 9 bases fit TRBD2. The CDR3 is 16 residues long. The J segment lost 5 bases and the V segment lost 4 bases, leaving 9 bases of the junction unmatched. Germline V gene data show CDR1 as KGHSH and CDR2 as LQKENI. CDR3 residues: CASSRDRLAEHNEQFF. CDR3 DNA sequence: TGTGCCAGCTCACGAGACAGACTAGCGGAACACAATGAGCAGTTCTTC.

This clonotype came up many times. This chain links TRBV5-6 with TRBJ2-1, with TRBD2 matching over 9 bases. Germline lookup yields CDR1 SGHDT and CDR2 YYEEEE. The V and J ends lost 1 base and 5 bases, in that order; junction bases with no gene match: 10. The CDR3 extends over 17 amino acids. CDR3 bases: TGTGCCAGCAGCTTGTCTGGCGGGAGGGCCAGACACAATGAGCAGTTCTTC. This encodes CASSLSGGRARHNEQFF.

This clonotype came up a few times. The V and J genes are TRBV12-3 or TRBV12-4 and TRBJ2-5, with D perhaps TRBD1 (6 bases). Trimming took off 5 bases at V and 5 bases at J, with 12 bases between the two ends. CDR3 length: 13 residues. DNA for the CDR3: TGTGCCAGCAGTCGGACAGCGATGGAGACCCAGTACTTC. Its translation is CASSRTAMETQYF.

This clonotype has at least ten counts. This chain joins TRBV5-1 and TRBJ2-1, with 11 nucleotides matching TRBD2. The CDR3 consists of 15 residues. The germline gives CDR1 SGHRS, CDR2 YFSETQ. V shed 4 bases and J 9 bases; nucleotides not matched to a gene: 9. The CDR3 sequence is CASSGTSGSGAEQFF. The CDR3 DNA is TGCGCCAGCAGCGGAACTAGCGGGAGCGGTGCTGAGCAGTTCTTC.

This clonotype was counted ten times or more. The rearrangement uses TRBV20-1 and TRBJ2-7, with D unclear. The CDR3 is made up of 14 amino acids. Germline CDR1 DFQATT, CDR2 SNEGSKA (reference sequence). Trimming removed 3 bases from V and 0 bases from J, with 12 bases in between. CDR3 amino acids: CSARFRPPSYEQYF. The CDR3, as DNA: TGCAGTGCTAGGTTCCGACCTCCCTCCTACGAGCAGTACTTC.

This clonotype was recorded many times. This rearrangement joins TRBV2 to TRBJ2-2; no definite D call. CDR3 length: 15 amino acids. Germline CDR1 and CDR2: SNHLY and FYNNEI. The ends were cut back, 2 bases at V and 8 bases at J, with 15 bases in the middle. The CDR3 reads CASSEWGKGSGELFF. CDR3 nucleotides: TGTGCCAGCAGTGAATGGGGAAAAGGTAGTGGGGAGCTGTTTTTT.

V is TRBV27 and J is TRBJ2-7; TRBD2 is a possible D gene (5 bases). The CDR3 loop spans 14 amino acids. Germline CDR1 and CDR2: MNHEY and SMNVEV (reference sequence). Trimming shortened V by 5 bases and J by 4 bases, and 15 bases separated the two germline ends. CDR3 region: CASSQPPRVYEQYF. The CDR3 nucleotides are TGTGCCAGCAGTCAACCCCCGAGGGTTTACGAGCAGTACTTC.

The V gene is TRBV6-1, the J gene TRBJ1-6, with D maybe TRBD1 (6 bases). Germline V gene lookup returns CDR1 MNHNS and CDR2 SASEGT. V was shortened by 8 bases and J by 8 bases, with 25 bases between the two germline ends. This CDR3 spans 17 amino acids. CDR3 protein: CASGFRPGAFGDSPLHF. Written as DNA, the CDR3 is TGTGCCAGCGGGTTTCGGCCAGGGGCCTTTGGGGATTCACCCCTCCACTTT.

This clonotype was counted ten times or more. The chain couples TRBV11-2 to TRBJ1-1; no definite D call. CDR3 size: 14 residues. Per germline, CDR1 SGHAT and CDR2 FQNNGV. V was pared by 5 bases and J by 2 bases, with 12 bases between. The CDR3: CASSPRTGNTEAFF. The DNA of the CDR3 is TGTGCCAGCAGCCCCCGGACGGGAAACACTGAAGCTTTCTTT.

This clonotype showed up many times. This rearrangement joins TRBV15 to TRBJ1-1; TRBD1 agrees at 7 bases. Trimming cost V 1 base and J 1 base; bases outside gene matches: 3. Germline V gives CDR1 LNHNV, CDR2 YYDKDF (reference sequence). The CDR3 has 15 amino acids. In DNA form, the CDR3 reads TGTGCCACCAGCAGAGGACAGGGCGGGAACACTGAAGCTTTCTTT. Amino acids: CATSRGQGGNTEAFF.

Here the CDR3 reads CASTVGLAGGNNEQYF. In DNA, the CDR3 is TGTGCCAGCACCGTGGGACTAGCGGGAGGGAATAACGAGCAGTACTTC. V and J are TRBV6-1 and TRBJ2-7; 16 bases agree with TRBD2. Germline CDR1 is MNHNS and CDR2 is SASEGT. The CDR3 sequence is 16 residues long. Trimming took 7 bases from V and 5 from J; bases not matched to a gene: 8.

In this sample, this clonotype turned up a few times. The chain joins TRBV5-1 to TRBJ2-7, with 8 nucleotides matching TRBD1. CDR1 and CDR2 (germline): SGHRS, YFSETQ. The CDR3 has 15 amino acids. The V and J ends lost 0 bases and 5 bases, in that order; junction bases with no gene match: 7. The DNA of the CDR3 is TGCGCCAGCAGCTTGGCCGGGGCAGGGGGCGACGAGCAGTACTTC. It yields the protein CASSLAGAGGDEQYF.

Turning to this clonotype: One base away lies a much larger clone, so this may be a sequencing read error. The chain couples TRBV5-1 to TRBJ2-1; 14 nucleotides align to TRBD2. CDR3 length: 17 residues. V lost 3 bases to trimming and J lost 3 bases; unmatched junction nucleotides: 5. The germline gives CDR1 SGHRS, CDR2 YFSETQ. DNA of the CDR3: TGCGCCAGCAGCTCCCGACTAGCGGGAGGGATCTACAATGAGCAGTTCTTC. Encoded protein: CASSSRLAGGIYNEQFF.

The chain has TRBV7-3 and TRBJ2-5; 9 nucleotides line up with TRBD1. Germline V lookup: CDR1 SGHTA, CDR2 FQGTGA. The CDR3 is made up of 16 amino acids. J was trimmed by 1 base and V by 2 bases; bases with no gene match: 5. The CDR3 protein is CASSLSSTGGQETQYF. The DNA of the CDR3 is TGTGCCAGCAGCTTATCATCGACAGGGGGCCAAGAGACCCAGTACTTC.

V gene TRBV30 combines with J gene TRBJ1-4, with D tentatively TRBD1 (5 bases). The CDR3 runs to 15 residues. Germline V gene lookup returns CDR1 GTSNPN and CDR2 SVGIG (reference sequence). The germline V and J ends were trimmed by 0 bases and 7 bases, with 15 bases remaining between them. The CDR3: CAWSVGAGSPEKLFF. The CDR3 region has the DNA TGTGCCTGGAGTGTTGGGGCAGGGAGTCCTGAAAAACTGTTTTTT.

V and J are TRBV29-1 and TRBJ1-5; D remains ambiguous. Germline V gene sequence: CDR1 SQVTM, CDR2 ANQGSEA. CDR3 length equals 12 residues. Trimming left V 4 bases short and J 3 bases short, with 7 bases between. CDR3 nucleotide sequence: TGCAGCGTTGCCGGGGACAATCAGCCCCAGCATTTT. Encoded protein: CSVAGDNQPQHF. Complete variable domain (other parts from reference TRBV29-1 and TRBJ1-5): SAVISQKPSRDICQRGTSLTIQCQVDSQVTMMFWYRQQPGQSLTLIATANQGSEATYESGFVIDKFPISRPNLTFSTLTVSNMSPEDSSIYLCSVAGDNQPQHFGDGTRLSIL.

This clonotype was seen more than once but under ten times. The chain joins TRBV5-1 to TRBJ2-5; D is possibly TRBD1 or TRBD2 (5 bases each). V was trimmed by 1 base and J by 5 bases, leaving 18 bases between them. The CDR3 consists of 16 residues. CDR1 is SGHRS and CDR2 is YFSETQ in the germline V gene. The CDR3 sequence: CASSLFPPGLGETQYF. CDR3 DNA: TGCGCCAGCAGCTTGTTCCCCCCGGGGCTTGGGGAGACCCAGTACTTC.

There are a few counts of this clonotype. The CDR3 is CSVERGVGNTIYF. In nucleotides, the CDR3 is TGCAGCGTTGAACGAGGGGTCGGAAACACCATATATTTT. The chain joins TRBV29-1 to TRBJ1-3; maybe TRBD1 (5 bases). Looked up from germline, CDR1 is SQVTM and CDR2 is ANQGSEA. This CDR3 is built from 13 residues. Trimming took off 2 bases at V and 4 bases at J, with 9 bases between the two ends.

J is TRBJ2-7 and V is TRBV15; 14 nucleotides match TRBD2. Germline loops: CDR1 LNHNV, CDR2 YYDKDF (reference sequence). The CDR3 sequence is 19 residues long. V lost 3 bases to trimming and J lost 0 bases; unmatched junction nucleotides: 10. The CDR3 DNA is TGTGCCACCAGCAGTCTCCCCCCGGGGACTAGCGGGAGCTCCTACGAGCAGTACTTC. It translates to CATSSLPPGTSGSSYEQYF.

The CDR3 spells CASSWQGWSNTEAFF. CDR3 nucleotide sequence: TGTGCCAGCAGCTGGCAGGGTTGGAGTAACACTGAAGCTTTCTTT. The rearrangement joins TRBV7-2 to TRBJ1-1; the D gene is possibly TRBD1 (5 bases). V was clipped by 4 bases and J by 2 bases, with 14 bases between them. The CDR3 consists of 15 residues. Germline V CDR1 and CDR2: SGHTA, FQGNSA.

The CDR3 is CAWGGARTGELFF. The CDR3, as DNA: TGTGCCTGGGGGGGGGCGCGGACCGGGGAGCTGTTTTTT. The V call is TRBV30, the J call TRBJ2-2, with D possibly matching TRBD2 (7 bases). The CDR3 is 13 residues long. Trimming stripped 5 bases from V and 5 bases from J, with 12 bases between. The germline V gene encodes CDR1 GTSNPN and CDR2 SVGIG (reference sequence). Using reference TRBV30 and TRBJ2-2 for the parts outside the CDR3, the full variable domain is SQTIHQWPATLVQPVGSPLSLECTVEGTSNPNLYWYRQAAGRGLQLLFYSVGIGQISSEVPQNLSASRPQDRQFILSSKKLLLSDSGFYLCAWGGARTGELFFGEGSRLTVL.

This clonotype was found many times. This rearrangement joins TRBV6-1 to TRBJ1-5; TRBD1 aligns across 8 bases. The germline CDR1 and CDR2 sequences are MNHNS and SASEGT. The V gene end was trimmed by 6 bases and the J gene end by 2 bases; junction bases not matched to a gene: 12. This CDR3 contains 17 residues. CDR3 DNA sequence: TGTGCCAGCAGCCCAATCCCCCGGACAGGGCGCAATCAGCCCCAGCATTTT. This encodes CASSPIPRTGRNQPQHF.